Listed below are T cell receptor beta chains from one sample, sequenced in a study of blood T cell repertoires in COVID-19. The data were produced by immunoSEQ multiplex PCR, yet TCRdb's version contains in-frame clones alone and is incomplete. The sample contains roughly 110,000 clones, 80% of which appear only once. Source material: peripheral blood. These receptors were taken from a man between 65 and 85 years old with acute or convalescent COVID-19. Each CDR3 is given with its conserved first and last residue. The D gene is left open where the match is weak. Rows give clone size only sometimes, using once, few, many, or a class for an expanded clone.

j_call: TRBJ2-2; d_call: TRBD1; v_call: TRBV11-3; clone_size: .; cdr3_aa: CASSLPGGVTGELFF; cdr3_nt: TGTGCCAGCAGCTTGCCAGGGGGCGTCACCGGGGAGCTGTTTTTT
j_call: TRBJ2-7; d_call: .; v_call: TRBV5-4; clone_size: .; cdr3_aa: CASSPTDGAYEQYF; cdr3_nt: TGTGCCAGCAGCCCAACCGACGGAGCCTACGAGCAGTACTTC
j_call: TRBJ1-1; d_call: .; v_call: TRBV6-2/TRBV6-3; clone_size: .; cdr3_aa: CASSYGQGQGRPEAFF; cdr3_nt: TGTGCCAGCAGTTACGGGCAGGGGCAGGGAAGACCTGAAGCTTTCTTT
j_call: TRBJ1-4; d_call: TRBD1; v_call: TRBV9; clone_size: .; cdr3_aa: CASSAGGTNEKLFF; cdr3_nt: TGTGCCAGCAGCGCAGGGGGGACTAATGAAAAACTGTTTTTT
j_call: TRBJ1-5; d_call: TRBD1; v_call: TRBV19; clone_size: .; cdr3_aa: CASSIWDRGVQPQHF; cdr3_nt: TGTGCCAGTAGTATTTGGGACAGGGGCGTCCAGCCCCAGCATTTT
j_call: TRBJ2-7; d_call: .; v_call: TRBV5-8; clone_size: .; cdr3_aa: CASSLRGDEQYF; cdr3_nt: TGTGCCAGCAGCTTGCGGGGAGACGAGCAGTACTTC
j_call: TRBJ1-5; d_call: .; v_call: TRBV19; clone_size: .; cdr3_aa: CASSDRWNQPQHF; cdr3_nt: TGTGCCAGTAGTGACAGGTGGAATCAGCCCCAGCATTTT
j_call: TRBJ2-2; d_call: TRBD2; v_call: TRBV11-2; clone_size: .; cdr3_aa: CASSLAAAGGRTGELFF; cdr3_nt: TGTGCCAGCAGCTTAGCGGCGGCGGGGGGGAGGACCGGGGAGCTGTTTTTT
j_call: TRBJ2-1; d_call: .; v_call: TRBV6-6; clone_size: .; cdr3_aa: CASSPTGKEQFF; cdr3_nt: TGTGCCAGCAGCCCGACGGGAAAGGAGCAGTTCTTC
j_call: TRBJ2-2; d_call: .; v_call: TRBV27; clone_size: .; cdr3_aa: CASRAGQGGAGELFF; cdr3_nt: TGTGCCAGCCGGGCAGGGCAGGGGGGCGCCGGGGAGCTGTTTTTT
j_call: TRBJ2-1; d_call: TRBD2; v_call: TRBV7-9; clone_size: .; cdr3_aa: CASSLTSPGGANEQFF; cdr3_nt: TGTGCCAGCAGCTTAACCAGCCCGGGAGGGGCGAATGAGCAGTTCTTC
j_call: TRBJ2-1; d_call: TRBD2; v_call: TRBV11-3; clone_size: .; cdr3_aa: CASSFISSTSGGGHNEQFF; cdr3_nt: TGTGCCAGCAGCTTTATATCCTCGACTAGCGGGGGGGGACACAATGAGCAGTTCTTC
j_call: TRBJ1-1; d_call: TRBD1; v_call: TRBV9; clone_size: .; cdr3_aa: CASSVRQGASAFF; cdr3_nt: TGTGCCAGCAGCGTTCGACAGGGGGCCAGCGCTTTCTTT
j_call: TRBJ1-6; d_call: TRBD1; v_call: TRBV27; clone_size: .; cdr3_aa: CASSQTGSSYNSPLHF; cdr3_nt: TGTGCCAGCAGTCAGACAGGGAGCTCCTATAATTCACCCCTCCACTTT
j_call: TRBJ2-3; d_call: .; v_call: TRBV27; clone_size: medium-sized; cdr3_aa: CASSQIQGDTQYF; cdr3_nt: TGTGCCAGCAGTCAAATTCAGGGAGATACGCAGTATTTT
j_call: TRBJ1-1; d_call: .; v_call: TRBV7-9; clone_size: .; cdr3_aa: CASSLTGQMNTEAFF; cdr3_nt: TGTGCCAGCAGCCTCACTGGACAGATGAACACTGAAGCTTTCTTT
j_call: TRBJ2-2; d_call: .; v_call: TRBV7-2; clone_size: .; cdr3_aa: CASSLPGVKAGELFF; cdr3_nt: TGTGCCAGCAGCTTACCAGGGGTTAAGGCCGGGGAGCTGTTTTTT
j_call: TRBJ2-7; d_call: .; v_call: TRBV28; clone_size: .; cdr3_aa: CASSPRRWQAYEQYF; cdr3_nt: TGTGCCAGCAGCCCTCGTCGGTGGCAGGCCTACGAGCAGTACTTC
j_call: TRBJ1-3; d_call: .; v_call: TRBV28; clone_size: few; cdr3_aa: CASSSPTASGNTIYF; cdr3_nt: TGTGCCAGCAGTTCCCCGACTGCCTCTGGAAACACCATATATTTT
j_call: TRBJ1-1; d_call: .; v_call: TRBV7-7; clone_size: .; cdr3_aa: CASSRQDDTEAFF; cdr3_nt: TGTGCTAGCAGTCGACAGGACGACACTGAAGCTTTCTTT
j_call: TRBJ2-5; d_call: TRBD1; v_call: TRBV12-3/TRBV12-4; clone_size: .; cdr3_aa: CASRQTGSGTQYF; cdr3_nt: TGTGCCAGCAGACAGACAGGGTCCGGGACCCAGTACTTC
j_call: TRBJ2-3; d_call: TRBD2; v_call: TRBV7-6; clone_size: .; cdr3_aa: CASSLLAGVGDTQYF; cdr3_nt: TGTGCCAGCAGCCTGCTAGCGGGGGTAGGAGATACGCAGTATTTT
j_call: TRBJ2-7; d_call: .; v_call: TRBV4-1; clone_size: .; cdr3_aa: CASSQVGGGAGYIDEQYF; cdr3_nt: TGCGCCAGCAGCCAAGTTGGAGGGGGGGCCGGCTATATTGACGAGCAGTACTTC
j_call: TRBJ1-2; d_call: .; v_call: TRBV19; clone_size: .; cdr3_aa: CATTPRNSGVRGYTF; cdr3_nt: TGTGCCACTACACCGAGGAACTCAGGGGTGCGAGGCTACACCTTC
j_call: TRBJ2-1; d_call: TRBD2; v_call: TRBV3-1/TRBV3-2; clone_size: .; cdr3_aa: CASGSRGYNEQFF; cdr3_nt: TGTGCCAGCGGGTCGCGGGGGTACAATGAGCAGTTCTTC
j_call: TRBJ1-1; d_call: .; v_call: TRBV6-5; clone_size: .; cdr3_aa: CASSYSPGSEAFF; cdr3_nt: TGTGCCAGCAGTTACTCTCCTGGGAGTGAAGCTTTCTTT
j_call: TRBJ2-1; d_call: TRBD2; v_call: TRBV29-1; clone_size: .; cdr3_aa: CSVENRRGGLGEQFF; cdr3_nt: TGCAGCGTTGAAAATCGGCGGGGGGGCCTAGGTGAGCAGTTCTTC
j_call: TRBJ1-1; d_call: .; v_call: TRBV2; clone_size: .; cdr3_aa: CASRVQGNTEAFF; cdr3_nt: TGTGCCAGCAGAGTCCAGGGGAACACTGAAGCTTTCTTT
j_call: TRBJ1-5; d_call: TRBD1; v_call: TRBV5-4; clone_size: once; cdr3_aa: CASSLGGADQPQHF; cdr3_nt: TGTGCCAGCAGCTTAGGGGGCGCGGATCAGCCCCAGCATTTT
j_call: TRBJ1-2; d_call: TRBD1; v_call: TRBV19; clone_size: .; cdr3_aa: CASTRTGTNYGYTF; cdr3_nt: TGTGCCAGTACTAGGACAGGAACAAACTATGGCTACACCTTC
j_call: TRBJ2-1; d_call: .; v_call: TRBV2; clone_size: few; cdr3_aa: CASSETVQTPFF; cdr3_nt: TGTGCCAGCAGTGAAACAGTTCAAACTCCGTTCTTC
j_call: TRBJ1-1; d_call: .; v_call: TRBV19; clone_size: .; cdr3_aa: CASSIDPGHLNTEAFF; cdr3_nt: TGTGCCAGTAGTATAGATCCCGGACACCTGAACACTGAAGCTTTCTTT
j_call: TRBJ2-2; d_call: TRBD1; v_call: TRBV6-8; clone_size: .; cdr3_aa: CASSSGDRASNTGELFF; cdr3_nt: TGTGCCAGCAGTTCAGGAGACAGGGCCTCGAACACCGGGGAGCTGTTTTTT
j_call: TRBJ2-7; d_call: TRBD1; v_call: TRBV3-1/TRBV3-2; clone_size: .; cdr3_aa: CASSRLQGASYEQYF; cdr3_nt: TGTGCCAGCAGCCGCCTCCAGGGGGCTAGCTACGAGCAGTACTTC
j_call: TRBJ1-2; d_call: TRBD1; v_call: TRBV19; clone_size: .; cdr3_aa: CASIGRQGNDGYTF; cdr3_nt: TGTGCCAGTATAGGAAGACAGGGTAACGATGGCTACACCTTC
j_call: TRBJ1-6; d_call: .; v_call: TRBV20-1; clone_size: .; cdr3_aa: CSASLSSYNSPLHF; cdr3_nt: TGCAGTGCTAGTCTTAGCTCCTATAATTCACCCCTCCACTTT
j_call: TRBJ1-5; d_call: TRBD1; v_call: TRBV19; clone_size: .; cdr3_aa: CASSQGDSINQPQHF; cdr3_nt: TGTGCCAGTAGTCAGGGGGACAGTATCAATCAGCCCCAGCATTTT
j_call: TRBJ1-3; d_call: .; v_call: TRBV6-2/TRBV6-3; clone_size: .; cdr3_aa: CASSYDVSTWQGPGNTIYF; cdr3_nt: TGTGCCAGCAGTTACGATGTATCTACTTGGCAGGGCCCTGGAAACACCATATATTTT
j_call: TRBJ2-1; d_call: .; v_call: TRBV24-1; clone_size: once; cdr3_aa: CATSDPNGQYNEQFF; cdr3_nt: TGTGCCACCAGTGACCCTAACGGACAGTACAATGAGCAGTTCTTC
j_call: TRBJ1-4; d_call: TRBD1; v_call: TRBV9; clone_size: .; cdr3_aa: CASSGTRGQLGPSEKLFF; cdr3_nt: TGTGCCAGCAGCGGGACCAGGGGGCAGCTAGGGCCTAGTGAAAAACTGTTTTTT
j_call: TRBJ1-1; d_call: .; v_call: TRBV25-1; clone_size: .; cdr3_aa: CASEGSAEAFF; cdr3_nt: TGTGCCAGCGAGGGTAGCGCTGAAGCTTTCTTT
j_call: TRBJ2-3; d_call: .; v_call: TRBV11-2; clone_size: .; cdr3_aa: CASLGPPGRGTDTQYF; cdr3_nt: TGTGCCAGCCTGGGGCCCCCCGGGAGAGGCACAGATACGCAGTATTTT
j_call: TRBJ1-1; d_call: .; v_call: TRBV19; clone_size: .; cdr3_aa: CASSIGTTVAFF; cdr3_nt: TGTGCCAGTAGTATAGGGACTACCGTAGCTTTCTTT
j_call: TRBJ1-2; d_call: .; v_call: TRBV2; clone_size: few; cdr3_aa: CASSPQNYGYTF; cdr3_nt: TGTGCCAGCAGTCCTCAGAACTATGGCTACACCTTC
j_call: TRBJ2-2; d_call: TRBD2; v_call: TRBV4-3; clone_size: few; cdr3_aa: CASSQDQDVGGGAFGTGELFF; cdr3_nt: TGCGCCAGCAGCCAAGATCAAGATGTCGGCGGGGGGGCCTTCGGCACCGGGGAGCTGTTTTTT
j_call: TRBJ1-1; d_call: TRBD1; v_call: TRBV9; clone_size: .; cdr3_aa: CASSGIQGARTEAFF; cdr3_nt: TGTGCCAGCAGCGGCATACAGGGGGCTAGAACTGAAGCTTTCTTT
j_call: TRBJ1-6; d_call: .; v_call: TRBV10-1; clone_size: .; cdr3_aa: CASSESTVGSPLHF; cdr3_nt: TGCGCCAGCAGTGAGTCGACAGTGGGCTCACCCCTCCACTTT
j_call: TRBJ1-4; d_call: .; v_call: TRBV18; clone_size: .; cdr3_aa: CASSPGQPGDEKLFF; cdr3_nt: TGTGCCAGCTCTCCAGGACAGCCAGGAGATGAAAAACTGTTTTTT
j_call: TRBJ2-5; d_call: TRBD2; v_call: TRBV7-8; clone_size: .; cdr3_aa: CASSLVGLAGGQETQYF; cdr3_nt: TGTGCCAGCAGCTTAGTGGGACTAGCGGGGGGGCAAGAGACCCAGTACTTC